This T cell receptor (beta chain) was documented in a study of regulatory T cells in long-lasting Graves disease. Findings and caveats of the study: Fewer public clonotypes were shared by new patients (approximately 970) than by persistent patients (around 2,900). Researchers reported studying only peripheral blood, not thyroid tissue.

Time point specified: newly diagnosed GD, antithyroid drugs for less than 3 months. Scientists built the TCR library using RNA that was extracted from PBMCs. According to the study, TCR beta libraries were built with iRepertoire HTBI primers and CDR3-region Arm-PCR. Using its own MiXCR run on the multiplex PCR reads, TCRdb lists one record per CDR3 protein. This table holds around 470,000 distinct CDR3 sequences, 13% to 15% found once. This clonotype was counted many times. The antigen remains undetermined. The V gene end was trimmed by 4 bases and the J gene end by 0 bases; junction bases not matched to a gene: 3. Germline loops: CDR1 SNHLY, CDR2 FYNNEI. The CDR3 has 15 amino acids. The same sample was also used in a study of T cells in Graves' hyperthyroidism and ophthalmopathy. That source reports: Orbital computed tomography and thyroid ultrasound, together with serum TRAb and thyroxine and clinical symptoms, were used for diagnoses.

The sample in question was peripheral blood mononuclear cells (PBMCs), obtained at new diagnosis, from a patient treated with antithyroid drugs. This clonotype was sampled from a woman aged 45-59 years with Graves disease. The chain couples TRBV2 to TRBJ1-5; 7 bases map to TRBD1. Here the CDR3 reads CASSVTGYSNQPQHF. CDR3 coding DNA: TGTGCCAGCAGTGTGACAGGGTATAGCAATCAGCCCCAGCATTTT.